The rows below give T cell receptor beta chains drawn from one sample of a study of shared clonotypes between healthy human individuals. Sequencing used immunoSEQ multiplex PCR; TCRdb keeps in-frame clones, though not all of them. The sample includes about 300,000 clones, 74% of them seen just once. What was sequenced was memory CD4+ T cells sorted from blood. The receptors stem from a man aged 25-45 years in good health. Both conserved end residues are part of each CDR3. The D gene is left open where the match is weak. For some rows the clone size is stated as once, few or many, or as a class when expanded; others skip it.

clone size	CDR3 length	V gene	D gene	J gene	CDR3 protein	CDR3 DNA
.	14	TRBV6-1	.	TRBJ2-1	CASSLNPLWGEQFF	TGTGCCAGCAGTCTCAATCCATTGTGGGGTGAGCAGTTCTTC
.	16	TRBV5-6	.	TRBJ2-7	CASSLITGLPSYEQYF	TGTGCCAGCAGTTTGATCACAGGGCTCCCCTCCTACGAGCAGTACTTC
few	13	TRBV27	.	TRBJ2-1	CASRYAGTDEQFF	TGTGCCAGCAGGTACGCGGGTACGGATGAGCAGTTCTTC
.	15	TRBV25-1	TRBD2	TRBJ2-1	CASRTSGSKVAEQFF	TGTGCCAGCAGGACTAGCGGGAGTAAAGTGGCTGAGCAGTTCTTC
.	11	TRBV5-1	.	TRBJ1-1	CASSLRGQAFF	TGTGCCAGCAGCTTGCGGGGGCAAGCTTTCTTT
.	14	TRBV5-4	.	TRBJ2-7	CASSLDPGPYEQYF	TGTGCCAGCAGCTTGGATCCCGGGCCCTACGAGCAGTACTTC
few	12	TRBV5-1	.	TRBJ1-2	CASSFALDGYTF	TGCGCCAGCAGCTTCGCGCTCGATGGCTACACCTTC
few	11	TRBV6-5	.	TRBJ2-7	CASGRPYEQYF	TGTGCCAGCGGGAGGCCATACGAGCAGTACTTC
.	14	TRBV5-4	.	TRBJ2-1	CASSLANGDNEQFF	TGTGCCAGCAGCTTGGCCAATGGGGACAATGAGCAGTTCTTC
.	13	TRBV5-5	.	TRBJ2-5	CASSLAPGETQYF	TGTGCCAGCAGCTTGGCCCCAGGAGAGACCCAGTACTTC
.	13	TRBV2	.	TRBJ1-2	CASSEAGTYGYTF	TGTGCCAGCAGTGAAGCAGGGACCTATGGCTACACCTTC
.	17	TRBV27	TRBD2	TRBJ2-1	CASSFQLAGSSYNEQFF	TGTGCCAGCAGTTTCCAGCTAGCGGGGAGCTCCTACAATGAGCAGTTCTTC
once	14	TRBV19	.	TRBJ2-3	CASRTWRGTDTQYF	TGTGCCAGTAGGACCTGGCGGGGAACAGATACGCAGTATTTT
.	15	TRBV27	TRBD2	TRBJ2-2	CASSPGTRLAGELFF	TGTGCCAGCAGTCCAGGGACTAGACTGGCCGGGGAGCTGTTTTTT
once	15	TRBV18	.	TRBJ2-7	CASSPPSGYAYEQYF	TGTGCCAGCTCACCACCATCAGGGTACGCCTACGAGCAGTACTTC
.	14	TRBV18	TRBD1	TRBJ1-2	CASSPIDRAGGYTF	TGTGCCAGCTCACCAATCGACAGGGCGGGTGGCTACACCTTC
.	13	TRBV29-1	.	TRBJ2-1	CSVGPLQVGEQFF	TGCAGCGTTGGTCCCCTACAGGTCGGTGAGCAGTTCTTC
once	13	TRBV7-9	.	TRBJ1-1	CASSFYEGSRAFF	TGTGCCAGCAGCTTTTACGAGGGATCTCGAGCTTTCTTT
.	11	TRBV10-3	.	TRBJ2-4	CATRNGNIQYF	TGTGCCACACGGAATGGAAACATTCAGTACTTC
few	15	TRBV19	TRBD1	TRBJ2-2	CASSLGQGYTGELFF	TGTGCCAGTAGTCTGGGACAGGGGTACACCGGGGAGCTGTTTTTT
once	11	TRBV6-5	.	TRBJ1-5	CASGSSQPQHF	TGTGCCAGCGGCAGCTCTCAGCCCCAGCATTTT
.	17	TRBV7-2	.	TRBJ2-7	CASSFPVDRHPSYEQYF	TGTGCCAGCAGCTTCCCGGTGGACCGACACCCCAGTTACGAGCAGTACTTC
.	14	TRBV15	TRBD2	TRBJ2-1	CATSSYSGRARQFF	TGTGCCACCAGCAGTTATAGCGGGAGGGCCCGGCAGTTCTTC
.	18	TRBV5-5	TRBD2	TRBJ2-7	CASSVGGLAGVKMIEQYF	TGTGCCAGCAGCGTCGGTGGGCTAGCGGGAGTTAAAATGATCGAGCAGTACTTC
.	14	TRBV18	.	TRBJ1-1	CASSPSGINTEAFF	TGTGCCAGCTCACCCTCCGGGATCAACACTGAAGCTTTCTTT
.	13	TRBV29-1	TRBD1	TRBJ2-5	CSVGTGVTETQYF	TGCAGCGTTGGGACAGGGGTCACGGAGACCCAGTACTTC
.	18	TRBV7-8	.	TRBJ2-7	CASSLVQGASVTAYEQYF	TGTGCCAGCAGCTTAGTCCAGGGTGCTAGCGTCACAGCCTACGAGCAGTACTTC
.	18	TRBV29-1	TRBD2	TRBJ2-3	CSVAGTSGRGASTDTQYF	TGCAGCGTAGCCGGGACTAGCGGGAGGGGAGCTAGCACAGATACGCAGTATTTT
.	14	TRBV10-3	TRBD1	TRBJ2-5	CATRPGQTSETQYF	TGTGCCACACGCCCGGGACAGACATCGGAGACCCAGTACTTC
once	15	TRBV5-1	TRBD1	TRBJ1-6	CASSLQGEMNSPLHF	TGCGCCAGCAGCTTACAGGGGGAGATGAATTCACCCCTCCACTTT
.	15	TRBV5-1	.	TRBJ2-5	CASSYSGTVQETQYF	TGCGCCAGCAGCTATTCAGGGACGGTACAAGAGACCCAGTACTTC
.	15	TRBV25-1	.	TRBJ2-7	CASSETGTTPYEQYF	TGTGCCAGCAGTGAGACCGGGACAACGCCCTACGAGCAGTACTTC
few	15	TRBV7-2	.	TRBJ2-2	CVLRGSGGATGELFF	TGTGTCCTGAGGGGGAGCGGAGGGGCCACCGGGGAGCTGTTTTTT
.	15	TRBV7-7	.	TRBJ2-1	CASSRDQSSYNEQFF	TGTGCCAGCAGCCGGGATCAAAGCTCCTACAATGAGCAGTTCTTC
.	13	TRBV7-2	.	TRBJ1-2	CASSEEGGYGYTF	TGTGCCAGCAGCGAAGAGGGGGGCTATGGCTACACCTTC
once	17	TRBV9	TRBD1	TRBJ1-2	CASSAGTGGRIVDGYTF	TGTGCCAGCAGCGCCGGGACAGGGGGCCGTATAGTTGATGGCTACACCTTC
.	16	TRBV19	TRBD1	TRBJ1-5	CASSLLGQGSNQPQHF	TGTGCCAGTTCTCTACTCGGACAGGGGAGCAATCAGCCCCAGCATTTT
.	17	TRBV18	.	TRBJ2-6	CASSPQGRLSGANVLTF	TGTGCCAGCTCTCCTCAGGGGCGCTTGTCTGGGGCCAACGTCCTGACTTTC
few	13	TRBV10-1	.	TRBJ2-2	CASSERETGELFF	TGCGCCAGCAGTGAGCGGGAGACCGGGGAGCTGTTTTTT
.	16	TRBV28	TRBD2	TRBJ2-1	CASRTPGGGRYNEQFF	TGTGCCAGCCGAACACCCGGGGGGGGCCGTTACAATGAGCAGTTCTTC
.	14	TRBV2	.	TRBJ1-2	CASAWRSNLYGYTF	TGTGCCAGCGCTTGGCGGTCAAATCTATATGGCTACACCTTC
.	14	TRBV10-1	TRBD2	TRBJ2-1	CASSDRGRTNEQFF	TGCGCCAGCAGTGATCGCGGGAGAACCAATGAGCAGTTCTTC
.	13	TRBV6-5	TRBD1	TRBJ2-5	CASSPGTGLAQYF	TGTGCCAGCAGTCCCGGGACAGGGTTGGCCCAGTACTTC
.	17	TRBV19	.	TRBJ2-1	CASSSPISAAGYNEQFF	TGTGCCAGTAGCAGCCCGATCTCTGCTGCGGGGTACAATGAGCAGTTCTTC
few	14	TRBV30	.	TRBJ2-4	CAWSATLAKNIQYF	TGTGCCTGGAGTGCCACGCTAGCCAAAAACATTCAGTACTTC
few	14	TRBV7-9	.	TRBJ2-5	CAAEAGVGSGTQYF	TGTGCCGCGGAGGCGGGCGTTGGTTCAGGGACCCAGTACTTC
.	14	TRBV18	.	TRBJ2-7	CASSPWEGAEEQYF	TGTGCCAGCTCACCATGGGAGGGGGCGGAGGAGCAGTACTTC
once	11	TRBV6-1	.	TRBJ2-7	CASTHSSEQYF	TGTGCCAGCACCCATTCTTCCGAGCAGTACTTC
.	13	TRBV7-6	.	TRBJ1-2	CASSAQGHYGYTF	TGTGCCAGCAGCGCACAGGGTCACTATGGCTACACCTTC
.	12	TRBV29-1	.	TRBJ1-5	CSVSQANQPQHF	TGCAGCGTTTCCCAGGCCAATCAGCCCCAGCATTTT
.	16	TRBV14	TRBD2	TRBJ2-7	CASSRLTGGWSYEQYF	TGTGCCAGCAGCCGCTTAACGGGAGGGTGGTCCTACGAGCAGTACTTC
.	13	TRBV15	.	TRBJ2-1	CATSRAGGNEQFF	TGTGCCACCAGCAGAGCTGGGGGCAATGAGCAGTTCTTC
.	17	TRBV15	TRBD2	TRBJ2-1	CATSRAPGTSGLNEQFF	TGTGCCACCAGCAGAGCCCCCGGGACTAGCGGACTTAATGAGCAGTTCTTC
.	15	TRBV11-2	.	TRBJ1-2	CASSPSGLPNYGYTF	TGTGCCAGCAGCCCCAGCGGCCTCCCTAACTATGGCTACACCTTC
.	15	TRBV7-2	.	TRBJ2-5	CASSLAAIEVGTQYF	TGTGCCAGCAGCTTAGCGGCGATCGAAGTGGGGACCCAGTACTTC